Many counts were recorded for the clone carrying this T cell receptor (beta chain). Antigen unknown. Germline is not matched at one junction end, which may reflect a read error. The CDR3 sequence is 14 residues long. Germline V gene data show CDR1 as WSHSY and CDR2 as SAAADI. The data derive from a study of T cells after yellow fever vaccination. Study-wide results and limits: Most clones from primary vaccination were detected again post-booster (just under 97% CD4, more than 85% CD8).

TCRdb re-called the 5' RACE reads through MiXCR, storing one row per CDR3 protein. The data show over 150,000 distinct CDR3 sequences, around 7.2% seen once. The chain links TRBV10-2 to TRBJ2-5, with 9 positions matching TRBD2. This sequence was found in a man in his late teens or twenties who received the YFV17D yellow fever vaccine. The specimen comprised CD4+ T cells sorted from PBMCs, sampled 5 days after the first yellow fever vaccination. The CDR3 reads CATSRLAAQETQYF. The CDR3 coding sequence is TGCGCCACCAGTAGACTAGCGGCACAAGAGACCCAGTACTTC.